A selection of T cell receptor beta chains follows, all from one sample in a study of beta chain features in type 1 diabetes. Clones were sequenced by immunoSEQ multiplex PCR, and TCRdb holds only the in-frame ones, with some missing. The table lists approximately 260,000 clones, over 20% of them singletons. Sequencing was performed on naive CD4+ T cells from blood. These receptor sequences come from a woman in her 40s with type 1 diabetes. CDR3s include the opening cysteine and the closing phenylalanine or tryptophan.

TRBV7-9 | CASSSTGPNEKLFF
TRBV21-1 | CASGTFSNQPQHF
TRBV2 | CASSEETGWGHEQYF
TRBV5-1 | CASSSGQGRAYEQYF
TRBV5-4 | CASSLAFTLNTEAFF
TRBV7-9 | CASSPGTGNTGELFF
TRBV9 | CASSVAFGRGMNTEAFF
TRBV2 | CASSERGGQAGQPQHF
TRBV28 | CASSLGGSYEQYF
TRBV6-5 | CASSYQGTDTQYF
TRBV29-1 | CSVAGRLTDTQYF
TRBV7-2 | CASSLGQLFQETQYF
TRBV15 | CATSPRSRDYGYTF
TRBV13 | CASSPRTRPNYGYTF
TRBV5-1 | CASSSQGQVRDGYTF
TRBV15 | CATSRDRLGYEQYF
TRBV7-8 | CASSFRGMDRDYNEQFF
TRBV29-1 | CSVSGLADTDTQYF
TRBV7-9 | CASSGSGGKETQYF
TRBV7-2 | CASSAHSSGELFF
TRBV4-3 | CASSQIAGGPNTQYF
TRBV4-3 | CASSQPGVASSPLHF
TRBV7-2 | CASSFGQASNNSPLHF
TRBV18 | CASSPTTGTAFYEQYF
TRBV18 | CASSTGTGDEQYF
TRBV7-9 | CASSLAGQGETQYF
TRBV7-6 | CASSFWAIQETQYF